This T cell receptor beta chain was recovered during a study of CD4 T cells in relation to SARS-CoV-2 and coronaviruses. Study conclusions and caveats: Crossreactive clones expanded significantly less to SARS-CoV-2 than monoreactive clones.

Before the COVID-19 pandemic, during about 2010-2018, CD4+ T cells were taken from unexposed donors. Cryopreserved PBMCs were CD4-enriched, then split into naive and memory cells. This CDR3 has 14 amino acids. In germline, CDR1 is SEHNR, CDR2 FQNEAQ (reference sequence). The junction had 5 bases not matched to a gene; V was cut back by 4 bases and J by 3 bases. Uncultured naive and memory CD4+ T cells supplied DNA for deep TCR-beta sequencing. Sequenced by immunoSEQ multiplex PCR; TCRdb stores in-frame clones only, minus some. The sample holds 60,000 or so clones, about 94% seen once. As concerns this clone: Its target is unknown.

This clonotype was obtained from a human donor in good health. This chain uses TRBV7-9 with TRBJ2-7, with TRBD1 matching over 8 bases. The sequencing input was naive CD4+ T cells from PBMCs. Subset noted: naive CD4+ T cells isolated by negative enrichment. CDR3 protein: CASSSGQVYYEQYF. CDR3 coding DNA: TGTGCCAGCAGCTCGGGACAGGTCTACTACGAGCAGTACTTC.